This TCR beta chain was identified during a study of regulatory T cells in long-lasting Graves disease. The CDR3 is 17 amino acids. CDR1 and CDR2 (germline): SGDLS, YYNGEE. The trim removed 6 bases at V and 0 bases at J, leaving 11 bases unmatched. Arm-PCR of CDR3 regions with iRepertoire HTBI primers generated TCR beta libraries. TCRdb used MiXCR to reprocess the multiplex PCR reads, holding one entry per CDR3 protein. The sample yields 350,000 to 500,000 distinct CDR3 sequences, roughly 15% seen once. As for time point: newly diagnosed GD, antithyroid drugs for less than 3 months. With RNA extracted from PBMCs as input, the TCR library was made. This clonotype turned up a few times. This same sample was also taken into another study, of T cells in Graves' hyperthyroidism and ophthalmopathy.

This receptor was identified in a woman aged 45-65 years with Graves disease. The chain employs TRBV9 and TRBJ2-2; 7 positions match TRBD1. The input for sequencing was peripheral blood mononuclear cells (PBMCs), taken at new diagnosis, from a patient treated with antithyroid drugs. The CDR3 protein is CASTMGQWAPNTGELFF. In DNA form, the CDR3 reads TGTGCCAGCACCATGGGACAGTGGGCGCCGAACACCGGGGAGCTGTTTTTT.